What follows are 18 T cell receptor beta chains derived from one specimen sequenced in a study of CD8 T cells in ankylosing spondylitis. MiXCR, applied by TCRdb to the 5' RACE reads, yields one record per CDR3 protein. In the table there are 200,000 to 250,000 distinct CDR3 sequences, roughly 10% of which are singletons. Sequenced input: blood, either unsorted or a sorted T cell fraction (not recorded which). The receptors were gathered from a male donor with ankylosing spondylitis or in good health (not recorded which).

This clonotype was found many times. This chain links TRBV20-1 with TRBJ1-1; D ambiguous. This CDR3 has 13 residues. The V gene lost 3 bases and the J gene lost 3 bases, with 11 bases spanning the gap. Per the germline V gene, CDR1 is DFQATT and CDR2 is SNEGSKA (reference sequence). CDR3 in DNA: TGCAGTGCTAGGATGGGCGGAGACACTGAAGCTTTCTTT. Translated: CSARMGGDTEAFF.

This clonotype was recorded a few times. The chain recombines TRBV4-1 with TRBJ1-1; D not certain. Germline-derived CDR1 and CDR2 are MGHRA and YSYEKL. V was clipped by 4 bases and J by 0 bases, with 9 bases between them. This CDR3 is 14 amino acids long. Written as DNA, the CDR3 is TGCGCCAGCAGCCTCATAAAAATGAACACTGAAGCTTTCTTT. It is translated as CASSLIKMNTEAFF.

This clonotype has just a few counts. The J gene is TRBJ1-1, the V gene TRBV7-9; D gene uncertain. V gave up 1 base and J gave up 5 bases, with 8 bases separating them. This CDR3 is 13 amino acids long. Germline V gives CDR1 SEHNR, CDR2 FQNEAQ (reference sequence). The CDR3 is CASSLGVATEAFF. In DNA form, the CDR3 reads TGTGCCAGCAGCTTAGGAGTTGCAACTGAAGCTTTCTTT.

This CDR3 reads CSAPLAAGGVHTQYF. The CDR3 coding sequence is TGCAGTGCCCCCCTAGCCGCGGGAGGGGTGCATACGCAGTATTTT. The rearrangement links TRBV20-1 to TRBJ2-3, with TRBD2 matching 9 bases. Germline assignment: CDR1 DFQATT and CDR2 SNEGSKA (reference sequence). Unmatched junction bases numbered 14, after V lost 6 bases and J lost 7 bases. CDR3 length: 15 amino acids.

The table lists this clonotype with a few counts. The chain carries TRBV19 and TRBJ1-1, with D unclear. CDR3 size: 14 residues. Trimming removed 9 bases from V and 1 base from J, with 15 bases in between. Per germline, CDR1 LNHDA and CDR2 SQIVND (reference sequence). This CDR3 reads CASQMGKTNTEAFF. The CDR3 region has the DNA TGTGCCAGCCAGATGGGGAAAACGAACACTGAAGCTTTCTTT.

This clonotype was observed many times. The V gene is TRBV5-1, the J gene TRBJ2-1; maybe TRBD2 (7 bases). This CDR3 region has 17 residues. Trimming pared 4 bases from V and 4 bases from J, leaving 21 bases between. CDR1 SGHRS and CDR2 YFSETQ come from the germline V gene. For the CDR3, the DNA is TGCGCCAGCAGCCCCAGGGGCGACCTTAGCGGGTACAATGAGCAGTTCTTC. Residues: CASSPRGDLSGYNEQFF.

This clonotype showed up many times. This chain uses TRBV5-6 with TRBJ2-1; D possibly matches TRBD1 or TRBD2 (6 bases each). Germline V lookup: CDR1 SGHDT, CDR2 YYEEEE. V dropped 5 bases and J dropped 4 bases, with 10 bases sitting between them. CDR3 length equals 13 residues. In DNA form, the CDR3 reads TGTGCCAGCAGTAAAGGGGGGTACAATGAGCAGTTCTTC. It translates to CASSKGGYNEQFF. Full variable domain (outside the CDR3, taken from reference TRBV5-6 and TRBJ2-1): DAGVTQSPTHLIKTRGQQVTLRCSPKSGHDTVSWYQQALGQGPQFIFQYYEEEERQRGNFPDRFSGHQFPNYSSELNVNALLLGDSALYLCASSKGGYNEQFFGPGTRLTVL.

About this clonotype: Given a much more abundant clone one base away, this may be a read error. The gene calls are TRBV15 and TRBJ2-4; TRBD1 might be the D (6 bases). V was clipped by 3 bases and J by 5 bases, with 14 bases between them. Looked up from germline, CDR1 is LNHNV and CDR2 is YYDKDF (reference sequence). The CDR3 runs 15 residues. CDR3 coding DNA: TGTGCCACCAGCAGCGAATACCACAGGGAAAACATTCAGTACTTC. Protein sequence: CATSSEYHRENIQYF.

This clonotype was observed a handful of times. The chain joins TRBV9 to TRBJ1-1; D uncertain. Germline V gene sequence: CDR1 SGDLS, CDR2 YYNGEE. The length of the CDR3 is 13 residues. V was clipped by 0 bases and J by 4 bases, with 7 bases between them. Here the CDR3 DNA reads TGTGCCAGCAGCGTAGAAAGGGCCACTGAAGCTTTCTTT. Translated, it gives CASSVERATEAFF.

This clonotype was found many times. The DNA of the CDR3 is TGCGCCAGCAGCTTGGAGGGACGTTGGAACATTCAGTACTTC. As protein: CASSLEGRWNIQYF. V usage is TRBV5-1 and J usage is TRBJ2-4; tentatively, D is TRBD1 or TRBD2 (5 bases each). Trimming cost V 0 bases and J 7 bases, with 11 bases left between them. The CDR3 has 14 amino acids. Germline loops: CDR1 SGHRS, CDR2 YFSETQ.

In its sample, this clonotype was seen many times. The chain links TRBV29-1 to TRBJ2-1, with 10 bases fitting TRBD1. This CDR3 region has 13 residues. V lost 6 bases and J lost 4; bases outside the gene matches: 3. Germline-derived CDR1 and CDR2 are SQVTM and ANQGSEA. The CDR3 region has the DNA TGCAGCGTAGCGGGACAGGGGTACAATGAGCAGTTCTTC. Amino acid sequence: CSVAGQGYNEQFF.

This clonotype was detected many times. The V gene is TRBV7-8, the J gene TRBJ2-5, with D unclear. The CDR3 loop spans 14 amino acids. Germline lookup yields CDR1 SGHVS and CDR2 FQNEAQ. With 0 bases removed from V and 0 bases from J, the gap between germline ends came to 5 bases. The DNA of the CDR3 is TGTGCCAGCAGCTTAGCGGGGTACCAAGAGACCCAGTACTTC. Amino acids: CASSLAGYQETQYF. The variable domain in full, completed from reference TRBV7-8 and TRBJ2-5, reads GAGVSQSPRYKVAKRGQDVALRCDPISGHVSLFWYQQALGQGPEFLTYFQNEAQLDKSGLPSDRFFAERPEGSVSTLKIQRTQQEDSAVYLCASSLAGYQETQYFGPGTRLLVL.

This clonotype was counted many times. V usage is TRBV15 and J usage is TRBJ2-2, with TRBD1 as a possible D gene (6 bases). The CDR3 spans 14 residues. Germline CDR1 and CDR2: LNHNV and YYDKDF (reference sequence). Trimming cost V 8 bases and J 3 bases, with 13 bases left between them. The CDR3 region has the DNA TGTGCCACCGGCCAGGGGCGCGACACCGGGGAGCTGTTTTTT. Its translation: CATGQGRDTGELFF.

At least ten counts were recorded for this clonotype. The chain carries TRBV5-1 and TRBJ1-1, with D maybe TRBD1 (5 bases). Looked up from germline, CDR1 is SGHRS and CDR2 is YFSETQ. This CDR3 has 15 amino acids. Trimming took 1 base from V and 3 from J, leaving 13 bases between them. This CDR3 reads CASSLRAGRDTEAFF. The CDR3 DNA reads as TGCGCCAGCAGCTTGAGGGCAGGGAGGGACACTGAAGCTTTCTTT.

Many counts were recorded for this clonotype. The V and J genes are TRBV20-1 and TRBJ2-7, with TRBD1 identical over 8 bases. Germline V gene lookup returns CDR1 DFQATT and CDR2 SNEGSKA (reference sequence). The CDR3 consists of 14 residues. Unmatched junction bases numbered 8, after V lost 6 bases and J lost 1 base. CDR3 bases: TGCAGTGCGGTCCGGGACAGGTTATCCTACGAGCAGTACTTC. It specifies CSAVRDRLSYEQYF.

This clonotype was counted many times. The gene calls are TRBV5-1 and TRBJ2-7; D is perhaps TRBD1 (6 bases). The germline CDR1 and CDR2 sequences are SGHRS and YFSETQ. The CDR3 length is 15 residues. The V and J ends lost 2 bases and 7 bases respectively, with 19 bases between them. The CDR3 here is CASSLEDRSRREQYF. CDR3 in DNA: TGCGCCAGCAGCTTAGAAGACAGGTCCAGGAGGGAGCAGTACTTC.

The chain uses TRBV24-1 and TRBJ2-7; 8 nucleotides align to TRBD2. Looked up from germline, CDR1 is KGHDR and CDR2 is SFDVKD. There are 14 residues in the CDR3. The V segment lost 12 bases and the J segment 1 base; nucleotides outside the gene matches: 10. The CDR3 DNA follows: TGTGCCTCCCCCTTAGCGGGACAATCCTACGAGCAGTACTTC. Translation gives CASPLAGQSYEQYF.

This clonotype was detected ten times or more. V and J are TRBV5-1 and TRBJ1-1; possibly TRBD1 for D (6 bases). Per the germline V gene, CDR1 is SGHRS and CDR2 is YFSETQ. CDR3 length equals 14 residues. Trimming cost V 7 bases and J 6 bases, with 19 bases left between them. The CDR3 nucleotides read TGCGCCAGCGTAAGTTCAGGGGTTGGCTCTGAAGCTTTCTTT. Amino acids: CASVSSGVGSEAFF.